The next 10 T cell receptor beta chains were all read from a single sample in a study of T cells in Graves' hyperthyroidism and ophthalmopathy. Amplified TCR beta CDR3 regions derived from RNA transcripts. The HTBI primer set drove a first-round RT-PCR of the TCR CDR3. TCRdb re-called the multiplex PCR reads with MiXCR, one entry per CDR3 protein. The sample holds about 690,000 distinct CDR3 sequences, roughly 17% seen once. Sequencing was done on a sample of blood. The receptors derive from a man in his fifties or sixties with Graves' hyperthyroidism.

This clonotype was seen repeatedly, ten times or more. The chain employs TRBV2 and TRBJ2-7, with 8 bases lining up with TRBD2. This CDR3 region has 14 residues. The junction had 8 bases not matched to a gene; V was cut back by 4 bases and J by 6 bases. Germline loops: CDR1 SNHLY, CDR2 FYNNEI. CDR3 loop: CASSAGTRSLEQYF. For the CDR3, the DNA is TGTGCCAGCAGTGCCGGGACTAGATCCCTCGAGCAGTACTTC. Filled out from reference TRBV2 and TRBJ2-7, the complete variable domain reads EPEVTQTPSHQVTQMGQEVILRCVPISNHLYFYWYRQILGQKVEFLVSFYNNEISEKSEIFDDQFSVERPDGSNFTLKIRSTKLEDSAMYFCASSAGTRSLEQYFGPGTRLTVT.

This clonotype was found many times. This chain uses TRBV2 with TRBJ2-7; the D gene could be TRBD1 or TRBD2 (5 bases each). The CDR3 consists of 14 residues. Germline loops: CDR1 SNHLY, CDR2 FYNNEI. With 10 bases removed from V and 2 bases from J, the gap between germline ends came to 18 bases. This CDR3 is CANTGRDGTYEQYF. DNA for the CDR3: TGTGCCAACACTGGCCGGGACGGTACCTACGAGCAGTACTTC.

This clonotype was seen ten or more times. The rearrangement links TRBV12-3 or TRBV12-4 to TRBJ2-7; D tentatively reads TRBD1 or TRBD2 (5 bases each). This CDR3 is built from 15 residues. The V end lost 2 bases, the J end lost 0 bases, and 11 bases lay between the germline ends. CDR3 nucleotide sequence: TGTGCCAGCAGTTTATCGCTGGGGGTCTCCTACGAGCAGTACTTC. It encodes CASSLSLGVSYEQYF.

This clonotype was seen a few times. The chain links TRBV6-2 or TRBV6-3 to TRBJ2-1; D ambiguous. The CDR3 spans 15 residues. Per germline, CDR1 MNHEY and CDR2 SVGEGT. V lost 2 bases and J 8 bases, leaving 16 bases between the germline ends. The CDR3 is CASSYESIMSDEQFF. The CDR3 region has the DNA TGTGCCAGCAGTTACGAATCTATAATGTCCGATGAGCAGTTCTTC.

The CDR3 sequence is CASSRTGGVLETQYF. The CDR3 nucleotides read TGCGCCAGCAGCCGGACAGGGGGCGTTTTGGAGACCCAGTACTTC. This chain uses TRBV5-1 with TRBJ2-5; 11 bases match TRBD1. The trim removed 4 bases at V and 5 bases at J, leaving 7 bases unmatched. CDR1 and CDR2 from the germline V gene are SGHRS and YFSETQ. The CDR3 totals 15 residues.

This clonotype has more than one count but fewer than ten. The chain uses TRBV4-3 and TRBJ2-7; 9 nucleotides line up with TRBD1. Trimming removed 4 bases from V and 3 bases from J; junction bases left unmatched: 4. In germline, CDR1 is LGHNA, CDR2 YSLEER. The CDR3 runs to 14 residues. DNA of the CDR3: TGCGCCAGCAGCCCTGAGGACAGGGGCTACGAGCAGTACTTC. It yields the protein CASSPEDRGYEQYF.

This clonotype was seen at least ten times. This chain joins TRBV10-3 and TRBJ1-1, with 10 nucleotides matching TRBD1. CDR3 length: 15 residues. V was pared by 6 bases and J by 3 bases, with 7 bases of the junction left unmatched. The germline V gene encodes CDR1 ENHRY and CDR2 SYGVKD. CDR3 DNA sequence: TGTGCCATCAGGCCCGGGACAGGGGATTACACTGAAGCTTTCTTT. This encodes CAIRPGTGDYTEAFF.

This clonotype was seen more than once but under ten times. V is TRBV27 and J is TRBJ1-1; the match to TRBD1 covers 7 bases. The CDR3 contains 16 residues. V lost 6 bases and J lost 4; bases outside the gene matches: 14. Germline lookup yields CDR1 MNHEY and CDR2 SMNVEV (reference sequence). The CDR3 protein is CASRSFYRGGRTEAFF. CDR3 DNA: TGTGCCAGCAGAAGTTTCTACAGGGGAGGGCGCACTGAAGCTTTCTTT.

This clonotype was counted many times. The gene calls are TRBV2 and TRBJ1-2; possible D gene TRBD1, 6 bases. Germline CDR1 and CDR2: SNHLY and FYNNEI. V was cut by 6 bases and J by 7 bases, with 18 bases left in between. This CDR3 has 14 residues. The CDR3 region has the DNA TGTGCCAGCAGCCGGGACACGGGCAGTTTTGGCTACACCTTC. It is translated as CASSRDTGSFGYTF.

This clonotype was seen many times. The chain joins TRBV11-2 to TRBJ2-3; D possibly uses TRBD1 or TRBD2 (6 bases each). Germline V gene sequence: CDR1 SGHAT, CDR2 FQNNGV. Trimming removed 4 bases at V and 5 bases at J, with 19 bases between. The CDR3 runs 16 residues. CDR3 sequence: CASSSLSRGVRDTQYF. The CDR3 DNA sequence: TGTGCCAGCAGCTCCCTTAGTAGGGGGGTCAGAGATACGCAGTATTTT.